These 18 T cell receptor beta chains were all obtained from the same sample, sequenced in a study of T cells in Graves' hyperthyroidism and ophthalmopathy. RNA transcripts served as the template for amplifying TCR beta CDR3 regions. Initially, a first-round RT-PCR of the TCR CDR3 employed the HTBI primer set. MiXCR was run by TCRdb on the multiplex PCR reads, yielding one entry per CDR3 protein. The sample consists of under 250,000 distinct CDR3 sequences, around 26% of them appearing once. Sequencing was carried out using blood. These receptors came from a woman aged 40 to 50 with Graves' ophthalmopathy.

CDR3 loop: CASSENLKGTSYFQPQHF. The DNA of the CDR3 is TGTGCCAGCAGTGAAAACTTAAAAGGAACAAGTTACTTTCAGCCCCAGCATTTT. V is TRBV6-1 and J is TRBJ1-5; D is unresolved. The germline gives CDR1 MNHNS, CDR2 SASEGT. V was shortened by 2 bases and J by 6 bases, with 23 bases between the two germline ends. The CDR3 extends over 18 amino acids.

This clonotype was found many times. The chain carries TRBV4-2 and TRBJ1-1, with D maybe TRBD1 (6 bases). Germline assignment: CDR1 LGHNA and CDR2 YNFKEQ. Deletions cut 4 bases from V and 1 base from J, with 19 bases between. The CDR3 spans 17 residues. CDR3 sequence: CASSPKQGHGSNTEAFF. The CDR3 DNA follows: TGTGCCAGCAGCCCGAAACAGGGTCATGGATCGAACACTGAAGCTTTCTTT.

This clonotype came up many times. The chain uses TRBV2 and TRBJ2-7, with TRBD2 matching over 15 bases. J was trimmed by 6 bases and V by 1 base; bases with no gene match: 10. CDR3 size: 18 residues. Per germline, CDR1 SNHLY and CDR2 FYNNEI. The CDR3, as DNA: TGTGCCAGCAGTGAAGTCGTCAGGACTAGCGGGAGGGGCGGCGAGCAGTACTTC. It codes for CASSEVVRTSGRGGEQYF.

The chain uses TRBV12-3 or TRBV12-4 and TRBJ2-7; 10 bases are a match to TRBD2. Germline trimming cut 2 bases from V and 4 bases from J; bases unmatched to any gene: 2. The CDR3 spans 14 residues. The CDR3 nucleotides read TGTGCCAGCAGTTTACCTAGCGGGGGTTACGAGCAGTACTTC. It encodes CASSLPSGGYEQYF.

There are many counts of this clonotype. This chain uses TRBV20-1 with TRBJ1-2; TRBD1 agrees at 9 bases. The germline V gene has CDR1 DFQATT and CDR2 SNEGSKA (reference sequence). Trimming at V came to 3 bases and at J to 3 bases, leaving 5 bases not matched to a gene. The CDR3 consists of 14 residues. The CDR3 loop reads CSARSDRGDYGYTF. The CDR3 nucleotides read TGCAGTGCTAGGAGCGACAGGGGGGACTATGGCTACACCTTC.

There are many counts of this clonotype. V and J are TRBV11-2 and TRBJ2-5; D is uncertain. The length of the CDR3 is 15 residues. Looked up from germline, CDR1 is SGHAT and CDR2 is FQNNGV. V shed 1 base and J shed 1 base, with 10 bases lying between them. The DNA for the CDR3 is TGTGCCAGCAGCTTAGGCGGTAGCAGCCAAGAGACCCAGTACTTC. Its protein product is CASSLGGSSQETQYF.

This chain uses TRBV28 with TRBJ2-7, with 8 bases fitting TRBD1. Per the germline V gene, CDR1 is MDHEN and CDR2 is SYDVKM. The CDR3 runs 14 residues. Trimming removed 7 bases from V and 2 bases from J; junction bases left unmatched: 7. CDR3 sequence: CASNQDRVTYEQYF. The CDR3 DNA reads TGTGCCAGCAACCAGGACAGGGTCACCTACGAGCAGTACTTC.

This clonotype has ten or more counts. Its ends do not fully match the called genes, so a read error is possible. The chain employs TRBV6-1 and TRBJ2-5; no definite D call. There are 14 residues in the CDR3. Germline-derived CDR1 and CDR2 are MNHNS and SASEGT. The CDR3 here is CASSEGATPTTQYF. In DNA, the CDR3 is TGTGCCAGTAGTGAAGGAGCGACGCCGACGACCCAGTACTTC.

This clonotype was picked up many times. A much larger clonotype is one base distant, so this may be a read error. V is TRBV27 and J is TRBJ2-7; 8 bases line up with TRBD2. Trimming removed 2 bases from V and 0 bases from J; junction bases left unmatched: 0. This CDR3 comprises 14 residues. The germline CDR1 and CDR2 sequences are MNHEY and SMNVEV (reference sequence). The DNA for the CDR3 is TGTGCCAGCAGTTTACTAGCGGGCTCCTACGAGCAGTACTTC. This codes for CASSLLAGSYEQYF.

CDR3: CASSTSETSEASTGELFF. DNA for the CDR3: TGTGCCAGCAGCACGAGCGAGACTAGCGAGGCGAGCACCGGGGAGCTGTTTTTT. V is TRBV28 and J is TRBJ2-2; 8 positions match TRBD2. Germline V gives CDR1 MDHEN, CDR2 SYDVKM. The J segment lost 4 bases and the V segment lost 6 bases, leaving 16 bases of the junction unmatched. The CDR3 sequence is 18 residues long. Variable domain in full (rest from reference TRBV28 and TRBJ2-2): DVKVTQSSRYLVKRTGEKVFLECVQDMDHENMFWYRQDPGLGLRLIYFSYDVKMKEKGDIPEGYSVSREKKERFSLILESASTNQTSMYLCASSTSETSEASTGELFFGEGSRLTVL.

This clonotype has a count of ten or more. The chain couples TRBV20-1 to TRBJ2-7; TRBD2 matches 9 bases. This CDR3 has 15 residues. Trimming removed 5 bases from V and 8 bases from J; junction bases left unmatched: 16. In germline, CDR1 is DFQATT, CDR2 SNEGSKA (reference sequence). Here the CDR3 DNA reads TGCAGTGCTTCGCCCGAGGTCAGCGGGAGGACCCAGCAGTACTTC. Protein: CSASPEVSGRTQQYF.

This clonotype was counted at least ten times. The chain has TRBV27 and TRBJ2-4, with D hard to call. V was clipped by 5 bases and J by 8 bases, with 13 bases between them. Germline-derived CDR1 and CDR2 are MNHEY and SMNVEV (reference sequence). The CDR3 consists of 13 residues. The CDR3 DNA is TGTGCCAGCAGTCCCCCTTCCCGGGACATTCAGTACTTC. Its protein product is CASSPPSRDIQYF.

This clonotype was observed at least ten times. The chain uses TRBV6-4 and TRBJ2-2, with 7 bases matching TRBD2. The germline CDR1 and CDR2 sequences are MRHNA and SNTAGT. The CDR3 sequence is 18 residues long. V dropped 4 bases and J dropped 4; count of bases not matched to a gene: 15. DNA of the CDR3: TGTGCCAGCAGTGTTACGACTGTGCGGGAGTGGGGCACCGGGGAGCTGTTTTTT. This codes for CASSVTTVREWGTGELFF.

This clonotype was seen at least ten times. The chain has TRBV20-1 and TRBJ1-2; TRBD1 agrees at 7 bases. From germline, CDR1 is DFQATT and CDR2 SNEGSKA (reference sequence). This CDR3 comprises 15 residues. V shed 0 bases and J 8 bases; nucleotides not matched to a gene: 12. CDR3 sequence (DNA): TGCAGTGCTAGAGAAGGGGGCAGGGGATGGTTGGGCTACACCTTC. Translated: CSAREGGRGWLGYTF.

This clonotype was seen at least ten times. The chain links TRBV27 to TRBJ2-2; 11 bases agree with TRBD1. The V segment lost 6 bases and the J segment 5 bases; nucleotides outside the gene matches: 2. The CDR3 contains 14 residues. Per the germline V gene, CDR1 is MNHEY and CDR2 is SMNVEV (reference sequence). The CDR3 reads CASRGTGGTGELFF. CDR3 in DNA: TGTGCCAGCAGGGGGACAGGGGGAACCGGGGAGCTGTTTTTT.

This clonotype was observed many times. J is TRBJ2-4 and V is TRBV6-1; TRBD2 might be the D (5 bases). The CDR3 runs to 14 residues. Per germline, CDR1 MNHNS and CDR2 SASEGT. V lost 2 bases to trimming and J lost 9 bases, with 14 bases between them. The chain's CDR3 is CASSENPSWAIQYF. CDR3 DNA: TGTGCCAGCAGTGAAAATCCTAGCTGGGCCATTCAGTACTTC.

This clonotype was seen ten or more times. The chain links TRBV25-1 to TRBJ2-2; possibly TRBD2 for D (6 bases). CDR1 MGHDK and CDR2 SYGVNS come from the germline V gene. This CDR3 has 16 residues. V was trimmed by 4 bases and J by 4 bases, leaving 16 bases between them. The CDR3 protein is CASSGRWEESTGELFF. The CDR3 coding sequence is TGTGCCAGCAGTGGCCGGTGGGAGGAGAGCACCGGGGAGCTGTTTTTT.

There are many counts of this clonotype. The rearrangement links TRBV14 to TRBJ2-5; 7 bases fit TRBD2. Trimming at V came to 1 base and at J to 4 bases, leaving 18 bases not matched to a gene. The CDR3 loop spans 19 amino acids. Germline CDR1 reads SGHDN; CDR2 reads FVKESK. This CDR3 is CASSQVRRELSLWGETQYF. Here the CDR3 DNA reads TGTGCCAGCAGCCAAGTTCGGCGGGAGCTATCGCTTTGGGGAGAGACCCAGTACTTC. The full variable domain, completed using reference TRBV14 and TRBJ2-5, is EAGVTQFPSHSVIEKGQTVTLRCDPISGHDNLYWYRRVMGKEIKFLLHFVKESKQDESGMPNNRFLAERTGGTYSTLKVQPAELEDSGVYFCASSQVRRELSLWGETQYFGPGTRLLVL.